This record looks at one TCR beta chain sequence and its context. Its cognate antigen is unknown. From germline, CDR1 is MNHNY and CDR2 SVGAGI (reference sequence). The CDR3 loop spans 11 amino acids. With 0 bases removed from V and 8 bases from J, the gap between germline ends came to 2 bases. Isolation per sample recovered at least 6 million PBMCs. This sample was included in a study of blood T cells in healthy people across ages. Combining a sample-barcoded 5' primer with a J-beta primer mix, a second PCR ran for roughly 7 to 12 cycles. Per sample, CDR3-containing paired-end reads numbered at least 3 million. Via MiXCR, TCRdb re-called the 5' RACE reads, giving one row per CDR3 protein. This sample has more than 650,000 distinct CDR3 sequences, with around a fifth found just once. The study, taken as a whole, reports: The study found TCR beta diversity correlated strongly with naive T cell percentage. The unknown donor CMV status may have confounded expanded clonotype changes.

The sample comprised blood. This TCR was recovered from a man aged 65-85 years in good health. The chain is built from TRBV6-6 and TRBJ2-1, with unresolved D. The CDR3 DNA is TGTGCCAGCAGTTACTCTCATGAGCAGTTCTTC. Translated, it gives CASSYSHEQFF.